This T cell receptor beta chain was retrieved from a study of OX40 agonist ivuxolimab in advanced cancers. Across the study: Dose-escalation cases comprised hepatocellular carcinoma, melanoma, renal cell or head and neck cancer.

As regards this clone: The antigen is not known.

Libraries were prepared by immunoSEQ multiplex PCR; TCRdb keeps only in-frame clonotypes and omits some of them. The profile covers about 70,000 clones, with around 86% appearing a single time and roughly 8.2% taken by the ten largest. Study-level findings and limits: In general, CD8+ T cells held more expanded clones than CD4+ did, on average.

The TCR sequence derives from an adult with an advanced solid tumor such as melanoma, head and neck, liver or kidney cancer. The material sequenced was CD4+ or CD8+ T cells sorted from blood, taken in a trial of the OX40 agonist ivuxolimab.

DNA of the CDR3: TGCGCCAGCAGCCTAGACGACAGGGCGGGCACTGAAGCTTTCTTT. The encoded protein is CASSLDDRAGTEAFF. The chain combines TRBV5-1 with TRBJ1-1, with 7 bases fitting TRBD1. Unmatched junction bases numbered 10, after V lost 4 bases and J lost 4 bases. The CDR3 length is 15 residues. CDR1 is SGHRS, CDR2 YFSETQ, per germline.